This TCR beta chain is drawn from a study of metastatic and nonmetastatic thyroid tumors. Using MiXCR, TCRdb reanalyzed the PCR reads. The top ten hold 13% to 15% of the sample, which has about 20,000 clones, roughly 31% seen once. Per the germline V gene, CDR1 is MGHRA and CDR2 is YSYEKL. Trimming removed 0 bases at V and 2 bases at J, with 11 bases between. The CDR3 extends over 16 amino acids. The entire patient cohort was treatment-naive prior to thyroid surgery. What was sequenced was blood. V usage is TRBV4-1 and J usage is TRBJ1-5; D remains unclear. This receptor was taken from a female donor with papillary thyroid cancer or a benign thyroid nodule (not recorded which). Some clones in this sample may be carry-over from other donors' samples. The CDR3 reads CASSQDGGIGNQPQHF. The CDR3 region has the DNA TGCGCCAGCAGCCAAGATGGCGGGATAGGCAATCAGCCCCAGCATTTT.